These T cell receptor beta chains were read from a single sample in a study of OX40 agonist ivuxolimab in advanced cancers. This table comes from immunoSEQ multiplex PCR, and its TCRdb copy is limited to in-frame clones, with some not included. The sample carries around 99,000 clones, 85% to 90% recorded once. The sequences come from CD4+ or CD8+ T cells sorted from blood, collected in a trial of the OX40 agonist ivuxolimab. The receptors originated from an adult with an advanced solid tumor such as melanoma, head and neck, liver or kidney cancer. Both conserved end residues are part of each CDR3. The D gene is left open where the match is weak. Some rows have no size entry. The others give once, few or many, or a class for an expanded clone.

D: NA
V: TRBV25-1
J: TRBJ2-7
size: NA
CDR3: CASSAHLGEQYF
DNA: TGTGCCAGCTCCGCGCACCTAGGCGAGCAGTACTTC

D: NA
V: TRBV10-2
J: TRBJ2-7
size: few
CDR3: CASKRGYEQYF
DNA: TGCGCCAGCAAAAGGGGCTACGAGCAGTACTTC

D: NA
V: TRBV19
J: TRBJ1-5
size: NA
CDR3: CASSMQRGWPLSLYQPQHF
DNA: TGTGCCAGTAGTATGCAGCGGGGTTGGCCCCTTTCACTTTATCAGCCCCAGCATTTT

D: NA
V: TRBV7-8
J: TRBJ1-6
size: once
CDR3: CASSLALGRFYNSPLHF
DNA: TGTGCCAGCAGCTTAGCGCTGGGGAGGTTCTATAATTCACCCCTCCACTTT

D: NA
V: TRBV19
J: TRBJ2-7
size: once
CDR3: CASSKAGSYEQYF
DNA: TGTGCCAGTAGTAAGGCCGGATCCTACGAGCAGTACTTC

D: NA
V: TRBV5-4
J: TRBJ1-1
size: NA
CDR3: CASKGREDEAFF
DNA: TGTGCCAGCAAGGGTCGCGAGGATGAAGCTTTCTTT

D: TRBD1
V: TRBV5-4
J: TRBJ1-2
size: NA
CDR3: CASSLAGAGGFGYGYTF
DNA: TGTGCCAGCAGCTTGGCCGGGGCAGGGGGGTTTGGCTATGGCTACACCTTC

D: TRBD2
V: TRBV10-2
J: TRBJ2-2
size: NA
CDR3: CASSLAGRGAGELFF
DNA: TGCGCCAGCTCCCTAGCGGGGAGAGGGGCCGGGGAGCTGTTTTTT

D: NA
V: TRBV6-6
J: TRBJ1-5
size: NA
CDR3: CASSSRAGNQPQHF
DNA: TGTGCCAGCAGTTCCCGGGCCGGGAATCAGCCCCAGCATTTT

D: TRBD1
V: TRBV9
J: TRBJ1-1
size: NA
CDR3: CASSVVWDSEAFF
DNA: TGTGCCAGCAGCGTAGTCTGGGACAGTGAAGCTTTCTTT

D: NA
V: TRBV5-1
J: TRBJ2-1
size: NA
CDR3: CASSLGRDNEQFF
DNA: TGCGCCAGCAGCTTGGGTCGGGACAATGAGCAGTTCTTC

D: NA
V: TRBV14
J: TRBJ2-7
size: NA
CDR3: CASSQVRSTEQYF
DNA: TGTGCCAGCAGCCAAGTCCGGAGTACAGAGCAGTACTTC

D: NA
V: TRBV27
J: TRBJ2-2
size: NA
CDR3: CASSLTGYTGELFF
DNA: TGTGCCAGCAGTTTAACAGGGTACACCGGGGAGCTGTTTTTT

D: NA
V: TRBV14
J: TRBJ1-2
size: NA
CDR3: CASSQGPGTGNYGYTF
DNA: TGTGCCAGCAGCCAAGGACCCGGGACGGGGAACTATGGCTACACCTTC

D: NA
V: TRBV30
J: TRBJ1-1
size: NA
CDR3: CAWRGSILNTEAFF
DNA: TGTGCCTGGAGAGGATCAATTCTCAACACTGAAGCTTTCTTT

D: NA
V: TRBV5-8
J: TRBJ2-5
size: NA
CDR3: CASSFRVGGTQYF
DNA: TGTGCCAGCAGCTTTCGGGTGGGGGGGACCCAGTACTTC

D: NA
V: TRBV5-6
J: TRBJ2-3
size: NA
CDR3: CASSSPWGGAGDTQYF
DNA: TGTGCCAGCAGCTCCCCTTGGGGGGGGGCAGGGGATACGCAGTATTTT

D: NA
V: TRBV30
J: TRBJ2-1
size: NA
CDR3: CAWALGGVSYNEQFF
DNA: TGTGCCTGGGCTCTTGGAGGGGTCTCCTACAATGAGCAGTTCTTC

D: NA
V: TRBV6-5
J: TRBJ1-2
size: NA
CDR3: CASLAANYGYTF
DNA: TGTGCCAGCTTGGCAGCTAACTATGGCTACACCTTC

D: TRBD2
V: TRBV27
J: TRBJ2-7
size: NA
CDR3: CASSLVAGEPYEQYF
DNA: TGTGCCAGCAGTTTAGTGGCGGGAGAGCCCTACGAGCAGTACTTC

D: NA
V: TRBV12-5
J: TRBJ2-2
size: NA
CDR3: CASGLEAGFGELFF
DNA: TGTGCTAGTGGTTTGGAGGCAGGGTTCGGGGAGCTGTTTTTT

D: TRBD1
V: TRBV19
J: TRBJ1-4
size: NA
CDR3: CASRDRVVEKLFF
DNA: TGTGCCAGTAGAGACAGGGTGGTTGAAAAACTGTTTTTT

D: TRBD1
V: TRBV9
J: TRBJ1-4
size: NA
CDR3: CASSVQGDEKLFF
DNA: TGTGCCAGCAGCGTACAGGGGGATGAAAAACTGTTTTTT

D: TRBD2
V: TRBV27
J: TRBJ2-7
size: NA
CDR3: CASSPRSGSSYEQYF
DNA: TGTGCCAGCAGTCCACGTAGCGGGTCCTCCTACGAGCAGTACTTC

D: NA
V: TRBV5-1
J: TRBJ2-5
size: NA
CDR3: CASSLRKTQYF
DNA: TGCGCCAGCAGCTTGAGGAAGACCCAGTACTTC

D: NA
V: TRBV15
J: TRBJ1-5
size: NA
CDR3: CATSRGLPGAGSNQPQHF
DNA: TGTGCCACCAGCAGAGGGCTACCCGGGGCCGGCAGCAATCAGCCCCAGCATTTT

D: NA
V: TRBV6-6
J: TRBJ2-7
size: NA
CDR3: CASSMGPRYEQYF
DNA: TGTGCCAGCTCCATGGGACCGCGCTACGAGCAGTACTTC

D: NA
V: TRBV2
J: TRBJ2-3
size: NA
CDR3: CASRRGGTDTQYF
DNA: TGTGCCAGCCGAAGAGGGGGCACAGATACGCAGTATTTT

D: TRBD2
V: TRBV9
J: TRBJ2-7
size: once
CDR3: CASSVAPLAGGYEQYF
DNA: TGTGCCAGCAGCGTAGCACCCCTAGCGGGAGGATACGAGCAGTACTTC